This T cell receptor (beta chain) was sequenced during a study of shared clonotypes between healthy human individuals. Study findings and constraints: With few donors, the genetic and exposure-history diversity represented was limited.

There were only Caucasian adults among the donors, and all lived in Nashville, Tennessee. The length of the CDR3 is 14 residues. V was clipped by 7 bases and J by 4 bases, with 14 bases between them. Germline CDR1 reads SNHLY; CDR2 reads FYNNEI. Each subset's genomic DNA was split evenly across several immunoSEQ plates. Data came from immunoSEQ multiplex PCR; TCRdb stores just in-frame clones and leaves some out. The sample includes 800,000 to 1,200,000 clones, around three quarters of them seen just once. This clone showed up just once. Antigen specificity is unknown. The sequenced sample was memory CD4+ T cells from PBMCs. The subset here: CD45RA-negative fraction. This sequence originates from a man younger than 35 in good health. Some clones in this sample may be carry-over from other donors' samples. The J gene is TRBJ1-3, the V gene TRBV2; possibly TRBD1 for D (6 bases). The CDR3 reads CASMIGGFGNTIYF. CDR3 nucleotide sequence: TGTGCCAGCATGATAGGGGGTTTCGGAAACACCATATATTTT.